Given below is one T cell receptor beta chain in context. The record originates from a study of shared clonotypes between healthy human individuals. The assay was immunoSEQ multiplex PCR, and TCRdb's table has in-frame clones only and misses some. Counted here are a few million clones, roughly 95% occurring once; the ten biggest clones make up approximately 0.13%. The source is a young man in good health. Material: naive CD4+ T cells sorted from blood. Subset specified: CD45RA+ positively selected.

The CDR3 nucleotides read TGTGCCAGCAGTTTATCAGCAGGGTCAGGGGAAAAACTGTTTTTT. Amino acids: CASSLSAGSGEKLFF. This chain uses TRBV28 with TRBJ1-4; tentatively, D is TRBD1 (5 bases). V lost 1 base and J lost 8, with 14 bases in between. Per the germline V gene, CDR1 is MDHEN and CDR2 is SYDVKM. This CDR3 is 15 amino acids long.